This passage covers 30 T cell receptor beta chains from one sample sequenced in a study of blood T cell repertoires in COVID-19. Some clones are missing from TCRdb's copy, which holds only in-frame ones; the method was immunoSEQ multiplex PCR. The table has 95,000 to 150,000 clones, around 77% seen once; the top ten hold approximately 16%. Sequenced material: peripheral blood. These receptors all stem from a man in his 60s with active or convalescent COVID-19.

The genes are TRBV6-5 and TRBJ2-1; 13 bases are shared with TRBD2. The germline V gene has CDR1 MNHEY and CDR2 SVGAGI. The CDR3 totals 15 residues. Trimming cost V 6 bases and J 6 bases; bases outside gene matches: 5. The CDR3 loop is CASSKGLAGRNEQFF. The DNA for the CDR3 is TGTGCCAGCAGCAAGGGACTAGCGGGACGCAATGAGCAGTTCTTC.

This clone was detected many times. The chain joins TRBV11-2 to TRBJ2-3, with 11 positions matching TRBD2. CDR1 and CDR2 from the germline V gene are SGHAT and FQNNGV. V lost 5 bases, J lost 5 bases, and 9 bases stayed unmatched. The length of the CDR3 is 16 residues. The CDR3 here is CASSLSGRAGVDTQYF. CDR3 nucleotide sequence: TGTGCCAGCAGCCTTAGCGGGAGGGCGGGAGTAGATACGCAGTATTTT. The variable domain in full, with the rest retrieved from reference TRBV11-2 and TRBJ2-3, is EAGVAQSPRYKIIEKRQSVAFWCNPISGHATLYWYQQILGQGPKLLIQFQNNGVVDDSQLPKDRFSAERLKGVDSTLKIQPAKLEDSAVYLCASSLSGRAGVDTQYFGPGTRLTVL.

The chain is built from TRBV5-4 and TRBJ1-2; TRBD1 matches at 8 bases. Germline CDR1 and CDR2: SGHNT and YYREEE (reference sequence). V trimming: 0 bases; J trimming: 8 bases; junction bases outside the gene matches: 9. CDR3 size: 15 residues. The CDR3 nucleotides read TGTGCCAGCAGCTTGGGTGGGACGACAGGGGAGGGCTACACCTTC. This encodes CASSLGGTTGEGYTF.

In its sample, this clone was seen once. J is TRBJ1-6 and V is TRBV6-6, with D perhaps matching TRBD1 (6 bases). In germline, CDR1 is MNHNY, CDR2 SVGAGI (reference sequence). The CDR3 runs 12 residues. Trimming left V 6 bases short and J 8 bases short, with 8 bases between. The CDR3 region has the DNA TGTGCCAGCAGCAGGGGCGATTCACCCCTCCACTTT. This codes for CASSRGDSPLHF.

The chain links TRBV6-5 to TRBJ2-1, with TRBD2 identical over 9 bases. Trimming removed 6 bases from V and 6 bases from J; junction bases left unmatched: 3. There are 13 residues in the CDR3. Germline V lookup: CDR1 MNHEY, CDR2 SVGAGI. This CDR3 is CASRGTSSNEQFF. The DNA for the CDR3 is TGTGCCAGCAGGGGGACTAGCAGCAATGAGCAGTTCTTC.

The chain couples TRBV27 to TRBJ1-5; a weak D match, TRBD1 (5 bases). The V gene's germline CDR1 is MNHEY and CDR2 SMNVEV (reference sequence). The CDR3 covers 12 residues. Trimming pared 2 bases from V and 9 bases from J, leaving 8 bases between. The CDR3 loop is CASSLPGGPQHF. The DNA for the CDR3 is TGTGCCAGCAGTTTACCCGGGGGGCCCCAGCATTTT.

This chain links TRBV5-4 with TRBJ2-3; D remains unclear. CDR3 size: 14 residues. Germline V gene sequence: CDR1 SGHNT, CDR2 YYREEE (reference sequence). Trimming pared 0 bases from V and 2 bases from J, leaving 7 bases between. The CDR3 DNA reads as TGTGCCAGCAGCTTGGGCGGAATCACAGATACGCAGTATTTT. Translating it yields CASSLGGITDTQYF.

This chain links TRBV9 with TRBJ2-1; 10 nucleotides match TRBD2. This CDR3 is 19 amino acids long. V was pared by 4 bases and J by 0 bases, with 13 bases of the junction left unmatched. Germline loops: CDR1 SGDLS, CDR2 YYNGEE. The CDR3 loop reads CASSPGVSGGQSSYNEQFF. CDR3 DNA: TGTGCCAGCAGCCCCGGCGTTAGCGGGGGGCAGAGCTCCTACAATGAGCAGTTCTTC.

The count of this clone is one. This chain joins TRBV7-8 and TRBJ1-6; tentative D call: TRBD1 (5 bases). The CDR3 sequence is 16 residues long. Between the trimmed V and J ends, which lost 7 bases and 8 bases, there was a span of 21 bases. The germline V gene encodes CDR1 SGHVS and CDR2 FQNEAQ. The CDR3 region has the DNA TGTGCCAGCACGGCGCGACAGCCCCCTTTTGATTCACCCCTCCACTTT. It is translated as CASTARQPPFDSPLHF.

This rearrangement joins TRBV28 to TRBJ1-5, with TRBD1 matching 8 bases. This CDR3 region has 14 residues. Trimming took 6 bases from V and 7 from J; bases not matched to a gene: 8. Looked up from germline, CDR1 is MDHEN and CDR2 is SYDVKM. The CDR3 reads CASSRDRGGQPQHF. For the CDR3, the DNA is TGTGCCAGCAGCCGAGACAGGGGAGGACAGCCCCAGCATTTT.

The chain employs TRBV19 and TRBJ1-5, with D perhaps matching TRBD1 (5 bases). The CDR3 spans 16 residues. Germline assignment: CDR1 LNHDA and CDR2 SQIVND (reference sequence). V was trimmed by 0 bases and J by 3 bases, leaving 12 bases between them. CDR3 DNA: TGTGCCAGTAGTATAGACCATACAGGAGTCAATCAGCCCCAGCATTTT. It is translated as CASSIDHTGVNQPQHF.

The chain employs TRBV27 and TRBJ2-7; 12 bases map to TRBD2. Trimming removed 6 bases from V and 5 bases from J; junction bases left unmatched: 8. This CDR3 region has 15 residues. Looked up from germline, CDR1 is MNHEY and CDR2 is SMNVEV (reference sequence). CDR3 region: CASRPLAGGPNEQYF. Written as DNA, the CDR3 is TGTGCCAGCAGACCTCTAGCGGGAGGGCCGAACGAGCAGTACTTC.

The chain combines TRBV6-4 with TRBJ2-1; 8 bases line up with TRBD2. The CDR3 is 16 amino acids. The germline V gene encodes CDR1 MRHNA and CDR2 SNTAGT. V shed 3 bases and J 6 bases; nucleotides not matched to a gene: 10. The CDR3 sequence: CASSELSGSGGNEQFF. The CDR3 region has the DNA TGTGCCAGCAGTGAGTTAAGCGGGAGCGGAGGCAATGAGCAGTTCTTC.

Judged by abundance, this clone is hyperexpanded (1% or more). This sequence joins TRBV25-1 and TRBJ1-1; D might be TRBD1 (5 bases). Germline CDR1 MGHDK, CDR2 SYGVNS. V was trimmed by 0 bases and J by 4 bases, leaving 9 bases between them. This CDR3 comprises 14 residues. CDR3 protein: CASSEYGRVTEAFF. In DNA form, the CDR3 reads TGTGCCAGCAGTGAATATGGCAGGGTCACTGAAGCTTTCTTT. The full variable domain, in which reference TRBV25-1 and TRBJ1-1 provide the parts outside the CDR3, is EADIYQTPRYLVIGTGKKITLECSQTMGHDKMYWYQQDPGMELHLIHYSYGVNSTEKGDLSSESTVSRIRTEHFPLTLESARPSHTSQYLCASSEYGRVTEAFFGQGTRLTVV.

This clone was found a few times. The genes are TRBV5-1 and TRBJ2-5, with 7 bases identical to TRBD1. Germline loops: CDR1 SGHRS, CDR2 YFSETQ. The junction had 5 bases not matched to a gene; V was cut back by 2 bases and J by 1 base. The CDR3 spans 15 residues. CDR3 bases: TGCGCCAGCAGCTTAGGGACAGCCTCCCAAGAGACCCAGTACTTC. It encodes CASSLGTASQETQYF.

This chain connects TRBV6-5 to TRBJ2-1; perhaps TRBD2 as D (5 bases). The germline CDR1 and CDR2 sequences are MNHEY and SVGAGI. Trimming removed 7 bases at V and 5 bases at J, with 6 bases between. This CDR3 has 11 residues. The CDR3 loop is CASNGNNEQFF. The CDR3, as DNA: TGTGCCAGCAACGGGAACAATGAGCAGTTCTTC.

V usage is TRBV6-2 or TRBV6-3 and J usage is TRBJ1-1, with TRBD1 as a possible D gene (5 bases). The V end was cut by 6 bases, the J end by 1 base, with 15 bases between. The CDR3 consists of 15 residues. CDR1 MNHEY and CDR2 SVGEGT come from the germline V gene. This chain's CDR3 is CASSVPQGGNTEAFF. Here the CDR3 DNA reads TGTGCCAGCAGCGTACCCCAGGGAGGGAACACTGAAGCTTTCTTT.

This CDR3 is CASSLVGQRTEAFF. The CDR3 DNA reads as TGTGCCAGCAGCTTAGTGGGACAGCGCACTGAAGCTTTCTTT. V usage is TRBV7-8 and J usage is TRBJ1-1, with TRBD1 matching 7 bases. The germline CDR1 and CDR2 sequences are SGHVS and FQNEAQ. V was pared by 1 base and J by 4 bases, with 3 bases of the junction left unmatched. The CDR3 length is 14 residues.

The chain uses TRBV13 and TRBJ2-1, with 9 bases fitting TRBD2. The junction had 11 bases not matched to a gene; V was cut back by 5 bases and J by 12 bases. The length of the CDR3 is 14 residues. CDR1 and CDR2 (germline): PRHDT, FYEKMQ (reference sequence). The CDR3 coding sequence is TGTGCCAGCAGCCAAGAGGTAGCGGGAGCGCGGCAGTTCTTC. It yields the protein CASSQEVAGARQFF.

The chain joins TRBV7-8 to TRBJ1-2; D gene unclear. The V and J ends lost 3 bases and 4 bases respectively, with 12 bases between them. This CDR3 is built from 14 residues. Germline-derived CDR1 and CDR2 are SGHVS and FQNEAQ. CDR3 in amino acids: CASSFEPSGYGYTF. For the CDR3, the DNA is TGTGCCAGCAGCTTCGAGCCCTCGGGCTATGGCTACACCTTC.

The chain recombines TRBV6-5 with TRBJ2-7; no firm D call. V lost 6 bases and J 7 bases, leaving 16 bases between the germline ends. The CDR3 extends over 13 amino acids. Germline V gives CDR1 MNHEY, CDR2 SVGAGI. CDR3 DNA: TGTGCCAGCAGCGCCGTTCCTAGTAGTGAGCAGTACTTC. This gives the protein CASSAVPSSEQYF.

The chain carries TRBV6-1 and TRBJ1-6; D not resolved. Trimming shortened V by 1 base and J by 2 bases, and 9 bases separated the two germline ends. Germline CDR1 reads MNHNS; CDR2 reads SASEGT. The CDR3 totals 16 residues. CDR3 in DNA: TGTGCCAGCAGTGAAGTCGTAACAGCCTATAATTCACCCCTCCACTTT. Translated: CASSEVVTAYNSPLHF.

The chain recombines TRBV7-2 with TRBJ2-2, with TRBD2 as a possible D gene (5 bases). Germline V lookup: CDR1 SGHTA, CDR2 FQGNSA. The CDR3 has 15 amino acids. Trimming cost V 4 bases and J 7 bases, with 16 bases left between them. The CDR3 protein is CASSSAPGVSGELFF. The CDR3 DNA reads TGTGCCAGCAGCTCCGCCCCCGGGGTCAGCGGGGAGCTGTTTTTT.

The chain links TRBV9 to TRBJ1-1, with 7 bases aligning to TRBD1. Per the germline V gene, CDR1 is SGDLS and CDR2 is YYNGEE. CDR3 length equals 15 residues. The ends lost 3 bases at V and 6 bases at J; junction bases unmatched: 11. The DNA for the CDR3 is TGTGCCAGCAGCGCGAGGGGGCGCGAGATCTCTGAAGCTTTCTTT. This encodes CASSARGREISEAFF.

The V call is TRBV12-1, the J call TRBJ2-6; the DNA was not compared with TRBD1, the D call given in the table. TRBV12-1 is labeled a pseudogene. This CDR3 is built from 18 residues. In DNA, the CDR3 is TGTGCCAGCAGCTTTCGGTGGACAGGGAGCGCTGGGGCCAACGTCCTGACTTTC. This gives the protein CASSFRWTGSAGANVLTF.

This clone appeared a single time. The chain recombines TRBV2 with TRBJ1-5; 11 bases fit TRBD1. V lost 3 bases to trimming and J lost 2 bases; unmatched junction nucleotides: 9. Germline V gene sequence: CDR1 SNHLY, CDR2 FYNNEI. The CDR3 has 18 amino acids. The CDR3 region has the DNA TGTGCCAGCAGTGACTTCCCGGGACAGGGGGGAGGCAATCAGCCCCAGCATTTT. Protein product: CASSDFPGQGGGNQPQHF.

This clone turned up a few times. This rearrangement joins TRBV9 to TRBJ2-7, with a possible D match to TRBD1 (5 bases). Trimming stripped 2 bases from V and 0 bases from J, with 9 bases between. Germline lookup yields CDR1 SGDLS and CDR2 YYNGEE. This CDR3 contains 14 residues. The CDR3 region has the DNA TGTGCCAGCAGCGTCGCGACAGTCTCCTACGAGCAGTACTTC. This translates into CASSVATVSYEQYF.

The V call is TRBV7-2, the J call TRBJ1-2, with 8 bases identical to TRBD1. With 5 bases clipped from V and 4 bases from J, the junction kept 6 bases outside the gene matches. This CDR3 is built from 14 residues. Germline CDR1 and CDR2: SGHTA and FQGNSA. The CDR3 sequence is CASSEGTGRYGYTF. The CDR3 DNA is TGTGCCAGCAGCGAAGGGACAGGCCGCTATGGCTACACCTTC.

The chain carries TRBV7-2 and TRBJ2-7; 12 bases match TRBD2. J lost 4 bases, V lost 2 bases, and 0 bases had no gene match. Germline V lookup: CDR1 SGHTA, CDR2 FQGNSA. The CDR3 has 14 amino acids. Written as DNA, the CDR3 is TGTGCCAGCAGCTTAACTAGCGGGAGGTACGAGCAGTACTTC. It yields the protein CASSLTSGRYEQYF.

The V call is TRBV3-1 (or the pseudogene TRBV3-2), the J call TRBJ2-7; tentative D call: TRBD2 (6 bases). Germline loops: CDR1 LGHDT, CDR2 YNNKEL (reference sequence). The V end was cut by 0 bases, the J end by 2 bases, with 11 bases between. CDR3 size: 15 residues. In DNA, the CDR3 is TGTGCCAGCAGCCAAGAAACGGGCGGGACCTACGAGCAGTACTTC. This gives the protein CASSQETGGTYEQYF.